This T cell receptor (beta chain) was profiled in a study of blood T cell repertoires in COVID-19. This CDR3 contains 14 residues. Germline V CDR1 and CDR2: SGHNT, YYREEE (reference sequence). J lost 3 bases, V lost 4 bases, and 4 bases had no gene match. The sample holds one count of this clone. Original processing notes: Reference gene primer amplification gave estimated nucleated cell counts. The protocol was immunoSEQ multiplex PCR, while the TCRdb copy is restricted to in-frame clones and leaves out a portion. V, J and clone size are taken as reported in that table, and D and trimming were inferred from the DNA itself. This table has 250,000 to 300,000 clones, approximately 90% appearing once. Cohorts were determined from participant-reported clinical history.

This receptor was obtained from a woman aged 40 to 50 with acute COVID-19. Material: PBMCs or T cells enriched from blood (not recorded which). The chain uses TRBV5-4 and TRBJ1-1, with 9 nucleotides matching TRBD1. The CDR3 DNA follows: TGTGCCAGCAGCCGACAGGGGGGTGACACTGAAGCTTTCTTT. This sequence encodes CASSRQGGDTEAFF.